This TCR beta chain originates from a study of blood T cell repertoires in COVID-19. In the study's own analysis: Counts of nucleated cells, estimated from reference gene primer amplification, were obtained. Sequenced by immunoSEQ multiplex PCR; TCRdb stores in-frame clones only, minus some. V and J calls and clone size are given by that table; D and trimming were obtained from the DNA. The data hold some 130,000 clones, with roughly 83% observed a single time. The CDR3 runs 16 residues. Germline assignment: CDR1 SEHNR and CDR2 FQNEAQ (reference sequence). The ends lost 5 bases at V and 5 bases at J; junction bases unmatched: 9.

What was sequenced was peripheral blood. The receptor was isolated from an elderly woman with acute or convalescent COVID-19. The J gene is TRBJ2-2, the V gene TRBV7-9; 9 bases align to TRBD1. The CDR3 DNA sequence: TGTGCCAGCAGCCGGCAGACCGGACAGGGGACCGGGGAGCTGTTTTTT. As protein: CASSRQTGQGTGELFF.